The present TCR beta chain was sequenced within a study of blood T cell repertoires in COVID-19. The CDR3 has 14 residues. Between the trimmed V and J ends, which lost 6 bases and 4 bases, there was a span of 15 bases. Per the germline V gene, CDR1 is MRHNA and CDR2 is SNTAGT. Enrolled through a virtual design, the participants were between roughly 18 and 95 years of age and came from some 26 US areas. Assignments of participants to cohorts depended upon their own reported clinical history. Exposed enrollees encountered a COVID-19 case at some point within 2 weeks before study entry. Generated by immunoSEQ multiplex PCR, the TCRdb table keeps only in-frame clones and is missing some. The sample consists of 120,000 to 150,000 clones, about 84% of them appearing once.

This sequence was found in a woman between 18 and 29 years old who had been exposed to COVID-19. Sequenced input: PBMCs or T cells enriched from blood (not recorded which). The V gene is TRBV6-4, the J gene TRBJ1-1; maybe TRBD1 (6 bases). CDR3 loop: CASRIEQGGTEAFF. For the CDR3, the DNA is TGTGCCAGCAGGATAGAACAGGGTGGCACTGAAGCTTTCTTT.